These 4 T cell receptor beta chains came from one sample sequenced in a study of T-cell reconstitution after alpha-beta-depleted transplantation in children (dated by TCRdb to the mid-2010s). The protocol used for the library was PCR. The sequencing machine was an Illumina HiSeq 2500. TCR libraries were prepared with molecular barcoding, using unique molecular identifiers to normalize TCRbeta repertoire quantification. The public reads were run again by TCRdb, first through fastp at Q25 and then through MiXCR, and only productive beta chains were kept. Under each unique CDR3 protein, matching rows form one entry showing the most common genes and DNA. The sample data list just over 350,000 distinct CDR3 sequences, and about an eighth of these were observed just once. The ten largest make up 4% to 5.5% of the sample. Sequencing was performed on PBMCs, taken from the stem cell graft. Source of these receptors: a human donor who donated a stem cell graft to a child with Fanconi anemia.

This clonotype was picked up many times. The V and J genes are TRBV18 and TRBJ2-5; either TRBD1 or TRBD2 may fit D (5 bases each). Germline loops: CDR1 KGHSH, CDR2 LQKENI. This CDR3 has 15 residues. The germline V and J ends were trimmed by 6 bases and 3 bases, with 17 bases remaining between them. The CDR3 sequence: CASSPSRVREETQYF. CDR3 nucleotide sequence: TGTGCCAGCTCCCCGTCCAGGGTGAGGGAAGAGACCCAGTACTTC.

The chain employs TRBV5-1 and TRBJ2-5; possibly TRBD1 for D (5 bases). The CDR3 is made up of 13 amino acids. CDR1 and CDR2 (germline): SGHRS, YFSETQ. Trimming cost V 1 base and J 5 bases, with 9 bases left between them. This CDR3 is CASSLNRRETQYF. The CDR3 nucleotides are TGCGCCAGCAGCTTGAACAGGCGGGAGACCCAGTACTTC.

There are many counts of this clonotype. The chain carries TRBV5-1 and TRBJ1-1; maybe TRBD1 (6 bases). The CDR3 runs to 14 residues. Germline loops: CDR1 SGHRS, CDR2 YFSETQ. The V end lost 2 bases, the J end lost 3 bases, and 11 bases lay between the germline ends. In DNA form, the CDR3 reads TGCGCCAGCAGCTTTGGACAGTCCTACACTGAAGCTTTCTTT. It yields the protein CASSFGQSYTEAFF.

This clonotype has just a few counts. This chain connects TRBV4-2 to TRBJ2-7; no definite D call. The CDR3 is 14 residues long. Germline V gene data show CDR1 as LGHNA and CDR2 as YNFKEQ. V was clipped by 0 bases and J by 0 bases, with 6 bases between them. CDR3 in DNA: TGTGCCAGCAGCCAAGACAGTGCCTCCTACGAGCAGTACTTC. Translation gives CASSQDSASYEQYF.